The T cell receptor (beta chain) described here comes from a study of cytomegalovirus exposure and HLA in healthy donors. Whole-study context: Both the 120 or so validation repertoires and the 600 to 700 first-cohort repertoires used the same platform, as reported by a later analysis.

Profiling relied on immunoSEQ multiplex PCR, and the TCRdb table lists in-frame clones only, not all of them. The top ten hold approximately 10% of the sample, which has about 160,000 clones, roughly nine tenths seen once. Comment on this clone: Its antigen is not known.

CDR1 is MNHNY and CDR2 is SVGAGI in the germline V gene (reference sequence). The CDR3 runs to 16 residues. With 2 bases removed from V and 2 bases from J, the gap between germline ends came to 13 bases. Findings and caveats of the study: Rarity marked most TCR sequences, yet some public TCRs occurred in many donors. One later analysis, an examination of the 120 or so validation repertoires, found that first-cohort TCR clusters tended to co-occur in them. Cytomegalovirus status, reportedly, was diagnosed with high specificity and sensitivity by the classifier.

This receptor was obtained from a woman aged 18-29 years in good health and CMV-seropositive. The sequencing sample was made of PBMCs. The chain is built from TRBV6-6 and TRBJ1-5, with D perhaps TRBD1 (6 bases). The CDR3 DNA reads as TGTGCCAGCAGTTACGGGGGGGCTTCGGGCAATCAGCCCCAGCATTTT. Translating it yields CASSYGGASGNQPQHF.